This T cell receptor beta chain came from a study of vaccination and CD4 T cells after COVID-19. Treatment noted: roughly 10-day PBMC culture with coronavirus spike peptide pools or control peptides (ViraFEST assay). The germline V gene has CDR1 SEHNR and CDR2 FQNEAQ (reference sequence). There are 15 residues in the CDR3. The V gene end was trimmed by 4 bases and the J gene end by 13 bases; junction bases not matched to a gene: 16. Remarks on this clonotype: The target antigen is unknown.

Cultured CD4+ T cell DNA was sequenced using the Oncomine TCR Beta short-read assay. TCRdb redid the calling of the PCR reads with MiXCR, one entry per CDR3 protein. Found here are 15,000 to 20,000 distinct CDR3 sequences, nearly 40% of them singletons; the top ten hold 8.4%. This clonotype was sampled from a human donor who had recovered from COVID-19. V usage is TRBV7-9 and J usage is TRBJ2-7; 10 nucleotides align to TRBD1. The source material was CD4+ T cells from blood, cultured in vitro. CDR3 amino acids: CASSSSGTGVLGYYF. CDR3 nucleotides: TGTGCCAGCAGCTCCTCCGGGACAGGGGTATTAGGGTATTACTTC.